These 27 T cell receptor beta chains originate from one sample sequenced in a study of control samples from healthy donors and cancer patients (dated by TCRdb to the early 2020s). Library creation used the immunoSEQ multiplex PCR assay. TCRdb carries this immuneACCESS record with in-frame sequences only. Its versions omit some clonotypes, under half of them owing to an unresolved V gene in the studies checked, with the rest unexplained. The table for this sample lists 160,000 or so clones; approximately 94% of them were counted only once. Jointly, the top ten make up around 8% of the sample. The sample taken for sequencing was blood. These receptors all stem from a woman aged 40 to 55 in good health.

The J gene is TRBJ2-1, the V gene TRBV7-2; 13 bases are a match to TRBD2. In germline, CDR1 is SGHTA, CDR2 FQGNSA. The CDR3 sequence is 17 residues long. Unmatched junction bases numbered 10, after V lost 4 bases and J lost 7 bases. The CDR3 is CASSSDPGLAGRNEQFF. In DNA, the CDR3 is TGTGCCAGCAGCTCGGACCCGGGACTAGCGGGGAGGAATGAGCAGTTCTTC.

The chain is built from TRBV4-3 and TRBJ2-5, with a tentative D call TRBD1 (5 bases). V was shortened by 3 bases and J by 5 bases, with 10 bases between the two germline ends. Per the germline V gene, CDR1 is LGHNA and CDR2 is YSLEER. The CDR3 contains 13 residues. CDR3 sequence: CASSHQTDETQYF. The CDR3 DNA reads TGCGCCAGCAGCCACCAGACAGACGAGACCCAGTACTTC.

In DNA, the CDR3 is TGCGCCAGCAGCCAGGGAGGACAGGTAGAAGGCACAGATACGCAGTATTTT. It translates to CASSQGGQVEGTDTQYF. The rearrangement links TRBV4-3 to TRBJ2-3; tentative D call: TRBD1 (7 bases). Germline lookup yields CDR1 LGHNA and CDR2 YSLEER. V lost 3 bases, J lost 1 base, and 17 bases lay in between. The CDR3 loop spans 17 amino acids.

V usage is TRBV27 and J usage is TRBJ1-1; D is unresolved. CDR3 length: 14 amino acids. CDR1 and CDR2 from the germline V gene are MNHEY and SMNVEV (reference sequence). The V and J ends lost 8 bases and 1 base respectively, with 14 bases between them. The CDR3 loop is CASSDRPWNTEAFF. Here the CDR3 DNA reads TGTGCCAGCTCCGACCGGCCCTGGAACACTGAAGCTTTCTTT.

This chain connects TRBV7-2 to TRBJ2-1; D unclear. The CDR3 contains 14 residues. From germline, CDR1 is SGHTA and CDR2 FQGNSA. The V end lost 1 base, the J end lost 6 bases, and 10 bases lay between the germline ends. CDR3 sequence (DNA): TGTGCCAGCAGCTTAGTCGCCAGTAGCAATGAGCAGTTCTTC. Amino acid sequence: CASSLVASSNEQFF.

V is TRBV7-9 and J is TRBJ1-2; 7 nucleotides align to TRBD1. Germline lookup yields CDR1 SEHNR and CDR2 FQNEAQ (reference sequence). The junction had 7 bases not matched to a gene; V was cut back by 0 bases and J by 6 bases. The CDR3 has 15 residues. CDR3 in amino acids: CASSLAPSRGDGYTF. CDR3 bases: TGTGCCAGCAGCTTAGCTCCGTCCAGGGGGGATGGCTACACCTTC.

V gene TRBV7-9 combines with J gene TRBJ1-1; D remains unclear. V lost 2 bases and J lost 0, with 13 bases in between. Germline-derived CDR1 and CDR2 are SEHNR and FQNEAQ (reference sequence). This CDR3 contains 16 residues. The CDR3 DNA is TGTGCCAGCAGCTTAAGGCCGGGGTTCATGAACACTGAAGCTTTCTTT. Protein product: CASSLRPGFMNTEAFF.

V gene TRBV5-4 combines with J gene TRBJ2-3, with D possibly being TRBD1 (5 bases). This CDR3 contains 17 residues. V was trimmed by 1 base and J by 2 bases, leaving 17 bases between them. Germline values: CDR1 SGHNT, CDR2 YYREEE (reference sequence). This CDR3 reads CASSLHRDSGFTDTQYF. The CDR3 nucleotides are TGTGCCAGCAGCTTGCATCGAGACTCAGGGTTCACAGATACGCAGTATTTT.

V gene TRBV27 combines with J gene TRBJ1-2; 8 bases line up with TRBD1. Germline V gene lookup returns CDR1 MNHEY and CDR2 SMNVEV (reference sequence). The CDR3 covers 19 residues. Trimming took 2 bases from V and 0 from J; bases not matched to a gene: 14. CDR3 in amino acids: CASSLRAGGHGLANYGYTF. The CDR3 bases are TGTGCCAGCAGTTTACGGGCAGGGGGCCACGGGTTAGCTAACTATGGCTACACCTTC.

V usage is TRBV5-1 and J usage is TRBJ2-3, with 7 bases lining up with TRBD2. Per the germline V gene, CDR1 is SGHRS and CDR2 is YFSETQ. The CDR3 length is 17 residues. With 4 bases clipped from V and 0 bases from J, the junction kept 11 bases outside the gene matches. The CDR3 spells CASSRAIAGTSTDTQYF. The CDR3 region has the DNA TGCGCCAGCAGCCGTGCGATAGCGGGTACTAGCACAGATACGCAGTATTTT.

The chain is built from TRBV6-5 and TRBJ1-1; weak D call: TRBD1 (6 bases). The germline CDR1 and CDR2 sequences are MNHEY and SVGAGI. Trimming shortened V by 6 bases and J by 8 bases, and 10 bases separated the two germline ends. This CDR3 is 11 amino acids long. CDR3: CASRERGEAFF. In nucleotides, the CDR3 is TGTGCCAGCAGGGAGAGGGGGGAAGCTTTCTTT.

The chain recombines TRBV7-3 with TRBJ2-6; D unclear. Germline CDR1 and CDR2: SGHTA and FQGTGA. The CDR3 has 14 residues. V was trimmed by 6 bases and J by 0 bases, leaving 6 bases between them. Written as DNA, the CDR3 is TGTGCCAGCAGATCGGGCTCTGGGGCCAACGTCCTGACTTTC. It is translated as CASRSGSGANVLTF.

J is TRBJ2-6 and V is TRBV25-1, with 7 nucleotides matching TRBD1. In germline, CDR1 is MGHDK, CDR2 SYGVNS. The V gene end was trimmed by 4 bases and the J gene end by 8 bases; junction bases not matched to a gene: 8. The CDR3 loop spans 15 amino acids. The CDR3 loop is CASSVLSTGTNVLTF. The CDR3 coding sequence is TGTGCCAGCAGTGTTTTATCGACAGGGACCAACGTCCTGACTTTC.

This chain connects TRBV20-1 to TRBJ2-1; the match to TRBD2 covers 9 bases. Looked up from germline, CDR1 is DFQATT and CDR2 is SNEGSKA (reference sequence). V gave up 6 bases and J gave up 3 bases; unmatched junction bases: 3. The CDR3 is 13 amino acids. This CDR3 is CSASSGSYNEQFF. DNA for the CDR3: TGCAGTGCGAGTAGCGGGAGCTACAATGAGCAGTTCTTC.

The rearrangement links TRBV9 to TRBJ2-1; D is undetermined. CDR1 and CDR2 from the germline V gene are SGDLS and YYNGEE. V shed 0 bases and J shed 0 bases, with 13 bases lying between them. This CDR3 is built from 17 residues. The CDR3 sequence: CASSVGGGHPSYNEQFF. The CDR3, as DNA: TGTGCCAGCAGCGTAGGAGGTGGGCACCCCTCCTACAATGAGCAGTTCTTC.

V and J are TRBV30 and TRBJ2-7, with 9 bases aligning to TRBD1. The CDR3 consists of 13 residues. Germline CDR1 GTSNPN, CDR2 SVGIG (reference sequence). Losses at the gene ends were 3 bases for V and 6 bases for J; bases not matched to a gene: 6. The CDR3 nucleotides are TGTGCCTGGAGGGTACAGGGGGCAGGCGAGCAGTACTTC. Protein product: CAWRVQGAGEQYF. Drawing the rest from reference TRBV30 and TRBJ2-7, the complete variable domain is SQTIHQWPATLVQPVGSPLSLECTVEGTSNPNLYWYRQAAGRGLQLLFYSVGIGQISSEVPQNLSASRPQDRQFILSSKKLLLSDSGFYLCAWRVQGAGEQYFGPGTRLTVT.

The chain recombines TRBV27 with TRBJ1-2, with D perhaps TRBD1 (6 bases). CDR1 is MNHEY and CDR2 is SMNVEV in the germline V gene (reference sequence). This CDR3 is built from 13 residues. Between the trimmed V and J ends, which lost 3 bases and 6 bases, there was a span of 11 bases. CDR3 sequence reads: CASSLREGDGYTF. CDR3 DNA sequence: TGTGCCAGCAGTTTGAGGGAGGGGGATGGCTACACCTTC.

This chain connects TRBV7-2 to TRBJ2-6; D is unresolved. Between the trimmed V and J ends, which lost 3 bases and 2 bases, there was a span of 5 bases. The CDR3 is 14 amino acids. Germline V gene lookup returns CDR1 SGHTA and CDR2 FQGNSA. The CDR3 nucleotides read TGTGCCAGCAGCTTGAAACCTGGGGCCAACGTCCTGACTTTC. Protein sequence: CASSLKPGANVLTF. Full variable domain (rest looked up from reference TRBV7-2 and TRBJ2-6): GAGVSQSPSNKVTEKGKDVELRCDPISGHTALYWYRQSLGQGLEFLIYFQGNSAPDKSGLPSDRFSAERTGGSVSTLTIQRTQQEDSAVYLCASSLKPGANVLTFGAGSRLTVL.

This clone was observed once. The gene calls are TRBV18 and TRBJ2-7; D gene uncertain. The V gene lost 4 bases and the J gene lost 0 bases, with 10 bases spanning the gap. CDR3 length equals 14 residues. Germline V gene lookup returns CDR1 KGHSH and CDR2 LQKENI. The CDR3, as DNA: TGTGCCAGCTCACTTACGGCGAGCTCCTACGAGCAGTACTTC. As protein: CASSLTASSYEQYF.

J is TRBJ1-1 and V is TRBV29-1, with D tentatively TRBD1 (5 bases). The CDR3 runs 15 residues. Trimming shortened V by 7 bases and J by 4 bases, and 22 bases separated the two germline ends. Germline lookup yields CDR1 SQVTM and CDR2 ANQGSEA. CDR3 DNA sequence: TGCAGCGCCATCCCGGGCTCGGACATGGGCACTGAAGCTTTCTTT. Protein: CSAIPGSDMGTEAFF.

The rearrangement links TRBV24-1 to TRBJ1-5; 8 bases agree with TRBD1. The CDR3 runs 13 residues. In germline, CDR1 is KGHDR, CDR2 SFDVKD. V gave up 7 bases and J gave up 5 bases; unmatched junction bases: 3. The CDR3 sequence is CATSRGQDQPQHF. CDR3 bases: TGTGCCACCAGCAGGGGGCAGGATCAGCCCCAGCATTTT.

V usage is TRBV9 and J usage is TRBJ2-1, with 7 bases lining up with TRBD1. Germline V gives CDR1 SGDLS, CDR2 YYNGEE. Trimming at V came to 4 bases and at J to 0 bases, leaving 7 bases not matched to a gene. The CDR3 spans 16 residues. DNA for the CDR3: TGTGCCAGCAGCACTGGGACAGACGTCTCCTACAATGAGCAGTTCTTC. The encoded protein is CASSTGTDVSYNEQFF. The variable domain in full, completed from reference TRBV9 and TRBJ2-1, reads DSGVTQTPKHLITATGQRVTLRCSPRSGDLSVYWYQQSLDQGLQFLIQYYNGEERAKGNILERFSAQQFPDLHSELNLSSLELGDSALYFCASSTGTDVSYNEQFFGPGTRLTVL.

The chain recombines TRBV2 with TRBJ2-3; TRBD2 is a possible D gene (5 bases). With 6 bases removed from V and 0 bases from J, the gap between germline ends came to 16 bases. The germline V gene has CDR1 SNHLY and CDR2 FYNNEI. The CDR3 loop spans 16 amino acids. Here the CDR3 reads CASSATGSSSTDTQYF. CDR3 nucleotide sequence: TGTGCCAGCAGCGCCACGGGGAGCTCTAGCACAGATACGCAGTATTTT.

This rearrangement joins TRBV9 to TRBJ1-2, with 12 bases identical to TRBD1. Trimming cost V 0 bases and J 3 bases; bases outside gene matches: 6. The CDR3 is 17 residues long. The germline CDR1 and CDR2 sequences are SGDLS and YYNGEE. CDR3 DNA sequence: TGTGCCAGCAGCGTAGGTAGGGACAGGGGGCAAGACTATGGCTACACCTTC. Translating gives CASSVGRDRGQDYGYTF.

The CDR3, as DNA: TGTGCCAGTAGTATCGCCGGGACAGGTAGCAATCAGCCCCAGCATTTT. It is translated as CASSIAGTGSNQPQHF. The rearrangement uses TRBV19 and TRBJ1-5; 8 nucleotides match TRBD1. After removal of 3 bases from V and 0 bases from J, the junction contained 4 bases not matched to a gene. The CDR3 extends over 16 amino acids. In germline, CDR1 is LNHDA, CDR2 SQIVND (reference sequence).

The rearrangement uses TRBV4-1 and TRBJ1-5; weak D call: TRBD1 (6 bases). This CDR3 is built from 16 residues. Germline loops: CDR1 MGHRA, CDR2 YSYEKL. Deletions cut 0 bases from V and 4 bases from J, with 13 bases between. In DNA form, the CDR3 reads TGCGCCAGCAGCCAAGATCGGGGCAGGGGAAATCAGCCCCAGCATTTT. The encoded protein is CASSQDRGRGNQPQHF.

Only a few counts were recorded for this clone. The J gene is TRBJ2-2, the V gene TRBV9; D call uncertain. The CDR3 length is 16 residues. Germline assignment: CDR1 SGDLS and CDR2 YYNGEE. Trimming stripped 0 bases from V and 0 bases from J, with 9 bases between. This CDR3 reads CASSVVGLSNTGELFF. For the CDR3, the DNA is TGTGCCAGCAGCGTAGTAGGTTTGTCGAACACCGGGGAGCTGTTTTTT. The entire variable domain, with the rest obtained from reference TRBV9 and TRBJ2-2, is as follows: DSGVTQTPKHLITATGQRVTLRCSPRSGDLSVYWYQQSLDQGLQFLIQYYNGEERAKGNILERFSAQQFPDLHSELNLSSLELGDSALYFCASSVVGLSNTGELFFGEGSRLTVL.